This T cell receptor beta chain was recovered during a study of identifying expanded T cells in peripheral blood. This clone showed up just a few times. Its antigen is as yet unknown. Per the germline V gene, CDR1 is SGHAT and CDR2 is FQNNGV. Trimming removed 1 base from V and 4 bases from J, with 7 bases in between. The length of the CDR3 is 14 residues. Profiling relied on immunoSEQ multiplex PCR, and the TCRdb table lists in-frame clones only, not all of them. The sample contains 60,000 to 70,000 clones, around 87% of which appear only once. Whole-study findings and limits: Over around two and four weeks, about 15 and 19 clones changed, versus around 1.3 between replicates.

The TCR was taken from a person aged 18 to 70 in good health. Specimen: blood. The chain has TRBV11-2 and TRBJ2-2; tentative D call: TRBD1 (6 bases). The CDR3 DNA is TGTGCCAGCAGCTTAGCAGGGGCCACCGGGGAGCTGTTTTTT. Encoded protein: CASSLAGATGELFF.